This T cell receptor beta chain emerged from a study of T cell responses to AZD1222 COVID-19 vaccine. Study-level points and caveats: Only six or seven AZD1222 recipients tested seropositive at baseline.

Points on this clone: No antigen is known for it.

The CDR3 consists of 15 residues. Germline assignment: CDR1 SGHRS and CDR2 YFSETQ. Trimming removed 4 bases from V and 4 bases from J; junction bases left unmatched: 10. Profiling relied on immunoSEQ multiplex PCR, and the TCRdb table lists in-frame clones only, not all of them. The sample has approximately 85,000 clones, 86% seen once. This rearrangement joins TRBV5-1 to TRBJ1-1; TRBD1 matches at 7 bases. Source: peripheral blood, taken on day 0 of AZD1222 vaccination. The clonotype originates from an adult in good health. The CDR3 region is CASSVTGQVTTEAFF. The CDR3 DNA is TGCGCCAGCAGCGTAACCGGACAGGTCACCACTGAAGCTTTCTTT.